Shown below are 26 T cell receptor beta chains from a single sample sequenced in a study of shared clonotypes between healthy human individuals. Clones were sequenced by immunoSEQ multiplex PCR, and TCRdb holds only the in-frame ones, with some missing. Of fewer than 1.8 million clones listed, around 98.5% are singletons. Specimen: naive CD4+ T cells sorted from blood. Subset indicated: CD45RA+ positively selected. Every receptor here comes from a man aged 25-40 years in good health.

Concerning this clone: Other DNA sequences within the sample encode an identical CDR3. The CDR3 DNA reads as TGTGCCAGCAGTTACTCTGGCAGCTCTAACTATGGCTACACCTTC. Its protein product is CASSYSGSSNYGYTF. The V gene is TRBV6-5, the J gene TRBJ1-2; D uncertain. In germline, CDR1 is MNHEY, CDR2 SVGAGI. V was shortened by 0 bases and J by 0 bases, with 8 bases between the two germline ends. This CDR3 comprises 15 residues.

J is TRBJ2-4 and V is TRBV6-4; TRBD1 matches at 9 bases. The CDR3 has 17 amino acids. Germline trimming cut 8 bases from V and 4 bases from J; bases unmatched to any gene: 15. The germline V gene encodes CDR1 MRHNA and CDR2 SNTAGT. The CDR3 region is CASLILHLGQGKNIQYF. CDR3 nucleotide sequence: TGTGCCAGCTTAATACTTCACCTGGGACAGGGAAAAAACATTCAGTACTTC.

The chain carries TRBV11-2 and TRBJ2-5; 9 nucleotides line up with TRBD2. Trimming took 3 bases from V and 5 from J; bases not matched to a gene: 7. From germline, CDR1 is SGHAT and CDR2 FQNNGV. The CDR3 length is 15 residues. CDR3 nucleotide sequence: TGTGCCAGCAGCTTTCCCCTAGCGGGAAGGGAGACCCAGTACTTC. It specifies CASSFPLAGRETQYF.

The V gene is TRBV2, the J gene TRBJ1-3, with D possibly matching TRBD1 (6 bases). This CDR3 region has 12 residues. V lost 6 bases, J lost 9 bases, and 12 bases lay in between. Germline CDR1 SNHLY, CDR2 FYNNEI. In DNA form, the CDR3 reads TGTGCCAGCAGACAGGGTAGTGTCACCATATATTTT. Amino acid sequence: CASRQGSVTIYF.

The gene calls are TRBV28 and TRBJ1-4; no clear D gene. This CDR3 region has 15 residues. Trimming removed 8 bases from V and 7 bases from J, with 20 bases in between. CDR1 and CDR2 (germline): MDHEN, SYDVKM. The CDR3 loop is CASSRGSEGSEKLFF. CDR3 in DNA: TGTGCCAGCTCCCGTGGGTCGGAAGGATCTGAAAAACTGTTTTTT.

This chain uses TRBV7-8 with TRBJ1-5; D gene ambiguous. Germline V gives CDR1 SGHVS, CDR2 FQNEAQ. This CDR3 is 16 amino acids long. The ends were cut back, 2 bases at V and 3 bases at J, with 14 bases in the middle. CDR3 DNA: TGTGCCAGCAGCTTAAATGGGCAGGTACACAATCAGCCCCAGCATTTT. Its translation: CASSLNGQVHNQPQHF.

The rearrangement uses TRBV9 and TRBJ2-1; D possibly matches TRBD1 or TRBD2 (5 bases each). Germline CDR1 is SGDLS and CDR2 is YYNGEE. Trimming stripped 3 bases from V and 7 bases from J, with 17 bases between. The CDR3 runs to 15 residues. The CDR3 nucleotides are TGTGCCAGCAGCGCCGTTATGGGGCGCGGGAATGAGCAGTTCTTC. As protein: CASSAVMGRGNEQFF.

The V and J genes are TRBV28 and TRBJ2-1; D may be TRBD1 (6 bases). The V gene's germline CDR1 is MDHEN and CDR2 SYDVKM. Trimming shortened V by 6 bases and J by 2 bases, and 11 bases separated the two germline ends. The CDR3 runs to 14 residues. The CDR3 DNA sequence: TGTGCCAGCAGAAACAGGGTCCCCTACAATGAGCAGTTCTTC. This codes for CASRNRVPYNEQFF.

This sequence joins TRBV10-3 and TRBJ2-3; D not certain. The CDR3 totals 15 residues. Germline-derived CDR1 and CDR2 are ENHRY and SYGVKD. Deletions cut 0 bases from V and 1 base from J, with 8 bases between. As DNA, the CDR3 is TGTGCCATCAGTGAGTCGTGGAGCGGCACAGATACGCAGTATTTT. The encoded protein is CAISESWSGTDTQYF.

This chain uses TRBV6-6 with TRBJ2-5; 10 nucleotides match TRBD1. Germline-derived CDR1 and CDR2 are MNHNY and SVGAGI (reference sequence). Trimming removed 4 bases from V and 5 bases from J; junction bases left unmatched: 7. The CDR3 consists of 15 residues. The CDR3 nucleotides read TGTGCCAGCAGTTCGAGACAGGGGGCGGGGGAGACCCAGTACTTC. Its protein is CASSSRQGAGETQYF.

This sequence joins TRBV6-5 and TRBJ2-7, with D possibly being TRBD1 or TRBD2 (5 bases each). Trimming took 6 bases from V and 6 from J, leaving 18 bases between them. The CDR3 loop spans 14 amino acids. The germline V gene has CDR1 MNHEY and CDR2 SVGAGI. CDR3 coding DNA: TGTGCCAGCAGCCCCGGGACCGCGTGGGCCGAGCAGTACTTC. Residues: CASSPGTAWAEQYF.

J is TRBJ2-1 and V is TRBV19, with TRBD2 matching over 10 bases. The V and J ends lost 5 bases and 8 bases, in that order; junction bases with no gene match: 9. CDR3 size: 15 residues. Germline V gene data show CDR1 as LNHDA and CDR2 as SQIVND (reference sequence). Here the CDR3 DNA reads TGTGCCAGTAGTTCAGCGGGAGGGCCTTCCGATGAGCAGTTCTTC. This gives the protein CASSSAGGPSDEQFF.

The chain uses TRBV5-4 and TRBJ2-1; 9 bases fit TRBD1. The CDR3 has 14 residues. In germline, CDR1 is SGHNT, CDR2 YYREEE (reference sequence). V gave up 1 base and J gave up 7 bases; unmatched junction bases: 3. The CDR3 nucleotides read TGTGCCAGCAGCTTGCGGGACAGGGCGAATGAGCAGTTCTTC. Encoded protein: CASSLRDRANEQFF.

Points on this clone: At the DNA level, this CDR3 is encoded by other sequences in the same sample as well. This rearrangement joins TRBV2 to TRBJ2-7, with 10 bases fitting TRBD1. The CDR3 consists of 13 residues. V lost 8 bases and J lost 4; bases outside the gene matches: 5. Germline CDR1 reads SNHLY; CDR2 reads FYNNEI. Written as DNA, the CDR3 is TGTGCCAGCGGCCCGGACAGGGGGTACGAGCAGTACTTC. Translation: CASGPDRGYEQYF.

The genes are TRBV5-1 and TRBJ1-3; TRBD1 is a possible D gene (5 bases). Germline-derived CDR1 and CDR2 are SGHRS and YFSETQ. Trimming pared 4 bases from V and 1 base from J, leaving 12 bases between. There are 15 residues in the CDR3. CDR3 DNA sequence: TGCGCCAGCAGCCCACCGACAGATTCTGGAAACACCATATATTTT. This encodes CASSPPTDSGNTIYF. Drawing the rest from reference TRBV5-1 and TRBJ1-3, the complete variable domain is KAGVTQTPRYLIKTRGQQVTLSCSPISGHRSVSWYQQTPGQGLQFLFEYFSETQRNKGNFPGRFSGRQFSNSRSEMNVSTLELGDSALYLCASSPPTDSGNTIYFGEGSWLTVV.

This chain connects TRBV25-1 to TRBJ2-7, with 9 positions matching TRBD1. With V trimmed by 3 bases and J by 2 bases, 5 bases remained unmatched. CDR1 is MGHDK and CDR2 is SYGVNS in the germline V gene. The CDR3 spans 15 residues. CDR3 sequence (DNA): TGTGCCAGCAGTGACCAGGACAGGGGCGCCTACGAGCAGTACTTC. It yields the protein CASSDQDRGAYEQYF.

This chain connects TRBV19 to TRBJ2-6; D remains ambiguous. The germline V and J ends were trimmed by 3 bases and 3 bases, with 9 bases remaining between them. Germline V gene sequence: CDR1 LNHDA, CDR2 SQIVND (reference sequence). The CDR3 extends over 15 amino acids. The CDR3 DNA reads TGTGCCAGTAGTATGCGTTCAGGTGGGGCCAACGTCCTGACTTTC. It yields the protein CASSMRSGGANVLTF.

The chain employs TRBV5-1 and TRBJ1-5; tentative D call: TRBD1 (6 bases). Germline CDR1 SGHRS, CDR2 YFSETQ. The CDR3 sequence is 15 residues long. Trimming stripped 4 bases from V and 4 bases from J, with 15 bases between. The CDR3 protein is CASSLTGVANQPQHF. The CDR3 nucleotides are TGCGCCAGCAGCCTGACAGGTGTGGCTAATCAGCCCCAGCATTTT.

This chain connects TRBV27 to TRBJ1-2; D gene ambiguous. Germline CDR1 MNHEY, CDR2 SMNVEV (reference sequence). This CDR3 contains 14 residues. Trimming pared 5 bases from V and 0 bases from J, leaving 10 bases between. In DNA, the CDR3 is TGTGCCAGCAGTCCGCGGACGGCTAACTATGGCTACACCTTC. Encoded protein: CASSPRTANYGYTF.

The rearrangement uses TRBV30 and TRBJ2-7, with 12 positions matching TRBD2. The CDR3 length is 15 residues. V dropped 0 bases and J dropped 6; count of bases not matched to a gene: 6. CDR1 is GTSNPN and CDR2 is SVGIG in the germline V gene (reference sequence). CDR3 region: CAWSVLAGGTGEQYF. The CDR3 DNA sequence: TGTGCCTGGAGTGTACTAGCGGGAGGTACCGGCGAGCAGTACTTC.

The rearrangement links TRBV27 to TRBJ2-7; weak D call: TRBD2 (6 bases). The germline V gene encodes CDR1 MNHEY and CDR2 SMNVEV (reference sequence). This CDR3 region has 13 residues. Trimming shortened V by 4 bases and J by 6 bases, and 13 bases separated the two germline ends. This CDR3 is CASSSPDSGEQYF. CDR3 sequence (DNA): TGTGCCAGCAGTTCCCCGGATAGCGGCGAGCAGTACTTC.

This chain connects TRBV28 to TRBJ2-7, with D unresolved. Germline V lookup: CDR1 MDHEN, CDR2 SYDVKM. Trimming removed 8 bases at V and 0 bases at J, with 17 bases between. There are 15 residues in the CDR3. The CDR3 region has the DNA TGTGCCAGCCGTTCGAGTGGTCTTAGCTCCTACGAGCAGTACTTC. Residues: CASRSSGLSSYEQYF.

CDR3 residues: CASSLELKETQYF. The CDR3 region has the DNA TGTGCCAGCAGCTTAGAACTTAAAGAGACCCAGTACTTC. This chain connects TRBV11-2 to TRBJ2-5; no firm D call. This CDR3 spans 13 amino acids. V lost 0 bases to trimming and J lost 3 bases, with 5 bases between them. The germline gives CDR1 SGHAT, CDR2 FQNNGV.

This chain uses TRBV7-9 with TRBJ1-1; 11 bases agree with TRBD1. Germline V lookup: CDR1 SEHNR, CDR2 FQNEAQ (reference sequence). V lost 3 bases to trimming and J lost 5 bases; unmatched junction nucleotides: 8. The CDR3 sequence is 16 residues long. CDR3 sequence reads: CASSFVPGQGATEAFF. The CDR3 nucleotides are TGTGCCAGCAGCTTTGTTCCCGGACAGGGGGCGACTGAAGCTTTCTTT.

V usage is TRBV28 and J usage is TRBJ2-1; TRBD2 is a possible D gene (6 bases). V lost 5 bases and J 7 bases, leaving 21 bases between the germline ends. This CDR3 region has 16 residues. Per germline, CDR1 MDHEN and CDR2 SYDVKM. CDR3 DNA sequence: TGTGCCAGCAGTACCCGGGTAGCGGCACTTCCGAATGAGCAGTTCTTC. Translation gives CASSTRVAALPNEQFF.

This clone came up once. This chain joins TRBV27 and TRBJ2-1; perhaps TRBD2 as D (6 bases). The V end was cut by 5 bases, the J end by 0 bases, with 14 bases between. Germline assignment: CDR1 MNHEY and CDR2 SMNVEV (reference sequence). The CDR3 has 16 amino acids. The CDR3 DNA is TGTGCCAGCAGTACCTACGGGGGAAGCTCCTACAATGAGCAGTTCTTC. The encoded protein is CASSTYGGSSYNEQFF.